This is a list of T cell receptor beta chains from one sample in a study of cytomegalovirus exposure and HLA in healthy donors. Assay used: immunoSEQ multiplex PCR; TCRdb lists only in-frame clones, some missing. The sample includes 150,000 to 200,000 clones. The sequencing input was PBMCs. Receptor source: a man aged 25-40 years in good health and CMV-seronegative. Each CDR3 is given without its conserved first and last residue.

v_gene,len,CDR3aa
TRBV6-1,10,ASYGSQETQY
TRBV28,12,ASSRDRGREKLF
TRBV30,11,AWIQGANTEAF
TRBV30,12,AWTLRGEGDTQY
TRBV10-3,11,AISDGTENIQY
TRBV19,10,ATAQGAVEAF
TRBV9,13,ASSVEGQPFTEAF
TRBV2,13,ASSEVKGENTEAF
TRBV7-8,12,ASSLGLRVGGYT
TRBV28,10,ASRGRAYEQY
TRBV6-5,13,ASSYSFTAREGLN
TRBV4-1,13,ASSPGAGELRGQY
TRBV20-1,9,SAPSYDEQF
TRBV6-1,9,ASGSGTEAF
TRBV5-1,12,ASILYPGWTEAF
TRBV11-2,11,ASPGHDENTIY
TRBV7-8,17,ASSLEGTGPAGTNEKLF
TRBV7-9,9,ASSSGQLRH
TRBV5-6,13,ASSLLAGESYEQY
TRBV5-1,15,ASSLGFSAGAQETQY
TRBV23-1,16,ASSHRDLAGAITDTQY
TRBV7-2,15,ASSLGGAGGLDQPQH
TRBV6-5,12,ASSYGGLASEQF
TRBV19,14,ASSMRLGTGITEAF
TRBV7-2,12,ASSWGQGWETQY
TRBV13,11,ASSLGTSNEQF
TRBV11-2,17,ASSNGRAGGPTGNNEQF
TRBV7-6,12,ASSGGGSLDTQY